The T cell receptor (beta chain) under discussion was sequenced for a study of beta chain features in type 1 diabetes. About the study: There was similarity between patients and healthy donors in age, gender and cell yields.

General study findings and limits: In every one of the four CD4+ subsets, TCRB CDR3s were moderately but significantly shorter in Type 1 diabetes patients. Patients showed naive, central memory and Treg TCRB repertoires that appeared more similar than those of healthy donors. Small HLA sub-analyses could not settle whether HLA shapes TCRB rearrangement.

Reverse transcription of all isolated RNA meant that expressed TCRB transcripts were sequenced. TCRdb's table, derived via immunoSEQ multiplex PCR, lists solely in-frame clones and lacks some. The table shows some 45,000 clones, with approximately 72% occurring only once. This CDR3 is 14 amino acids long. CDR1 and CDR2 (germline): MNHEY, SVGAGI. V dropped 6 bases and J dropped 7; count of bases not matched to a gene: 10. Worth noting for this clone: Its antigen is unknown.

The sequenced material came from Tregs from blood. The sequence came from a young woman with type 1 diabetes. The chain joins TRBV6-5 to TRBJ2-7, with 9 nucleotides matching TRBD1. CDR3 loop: CASRKQGARGEQYF. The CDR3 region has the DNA TGTGCCAGCAGGAAACAGGGGGCGCGAGGGGAGCAGTACTTC.